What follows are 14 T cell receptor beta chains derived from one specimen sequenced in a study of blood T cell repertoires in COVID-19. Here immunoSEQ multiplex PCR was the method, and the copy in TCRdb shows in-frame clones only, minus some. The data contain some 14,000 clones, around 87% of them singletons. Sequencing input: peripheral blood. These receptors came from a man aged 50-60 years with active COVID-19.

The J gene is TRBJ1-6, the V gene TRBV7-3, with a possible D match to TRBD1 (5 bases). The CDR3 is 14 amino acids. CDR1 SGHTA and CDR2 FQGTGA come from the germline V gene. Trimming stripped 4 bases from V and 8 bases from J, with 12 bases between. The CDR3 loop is CASSSGGDYSPLHF. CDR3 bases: TGTGCCAGCAGCTCCGGAGGGGATTATTCACCCCTCCACTTT.

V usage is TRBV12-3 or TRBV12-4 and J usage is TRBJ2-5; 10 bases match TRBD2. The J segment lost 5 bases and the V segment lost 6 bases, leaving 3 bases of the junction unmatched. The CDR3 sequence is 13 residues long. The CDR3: CASRDSGGETQYF. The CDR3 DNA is TGTGCCAGCAGGGATAGCGGGGGGGAGACCCAGTACTTC.

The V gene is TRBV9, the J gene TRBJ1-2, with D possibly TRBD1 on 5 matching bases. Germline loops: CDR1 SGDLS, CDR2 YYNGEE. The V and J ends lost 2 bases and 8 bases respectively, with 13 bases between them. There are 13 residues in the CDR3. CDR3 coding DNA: TGTGCCAGCAGCGTGGAAGGGGAGGGCGGCTACACCTTC. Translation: CASSVEGEGGYTF.

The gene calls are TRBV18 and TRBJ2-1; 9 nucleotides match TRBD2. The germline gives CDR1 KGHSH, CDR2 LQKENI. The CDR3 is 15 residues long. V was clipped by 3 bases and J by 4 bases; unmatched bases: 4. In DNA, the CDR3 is TGTGCCAGCTCACCCATCGCGGGAGGGTACAATGAGCAGTTCTTC. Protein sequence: CASSPIAGGYNEQFF.

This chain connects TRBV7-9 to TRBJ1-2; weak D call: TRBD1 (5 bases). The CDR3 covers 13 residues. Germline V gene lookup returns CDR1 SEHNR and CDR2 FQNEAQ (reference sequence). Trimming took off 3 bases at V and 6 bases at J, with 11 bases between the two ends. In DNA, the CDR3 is TGTGCCAGCAGCTTCGGACAAGGTCATGGCTACACCTTC. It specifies CASSFGQGHGYTF. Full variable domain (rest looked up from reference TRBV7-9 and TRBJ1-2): DTGVSQNPRHKITKRGQNVTFRCDPISEHNRLYWYRQTLGQGPEFLTYFQNEAQLEKSRLLSDRFSAERPKGSFSTLEIQRTEQGDSAMYLCASSFGQGHGYTFGSGTRLTVV.

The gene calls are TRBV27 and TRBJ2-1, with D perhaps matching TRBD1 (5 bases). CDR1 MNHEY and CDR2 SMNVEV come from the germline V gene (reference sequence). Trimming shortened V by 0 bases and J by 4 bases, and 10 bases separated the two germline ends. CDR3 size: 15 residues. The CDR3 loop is CASSLSPDSYNEQFF. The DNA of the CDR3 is TGTGCCAGCAGTTTATCGCCAGACAGTTACAATGAGCAGTTCTTC.

This CDR3 reads CASRAGTSASLGDEQYF. The CDR3 coding sequence is TGTGCCAGCAGAGCCGGGACTAGCGCATCCCTCGGGGACGAGCAGTACTTC. The chain links TRBV2 to TRBJ2-7; 10 bases are shared with TRBD2. Germline loops: CDR1 SNHLY, CDR2 FYNNEI. V was pared by 6 bases and J by 5 bases, with 16 bases of the junction left unmatched. The CDR3 is 17 amino acids.

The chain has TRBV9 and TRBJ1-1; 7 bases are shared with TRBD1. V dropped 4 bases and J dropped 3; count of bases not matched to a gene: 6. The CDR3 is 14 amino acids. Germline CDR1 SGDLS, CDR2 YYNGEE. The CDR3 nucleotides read TGTGCCAGCAGCTACACCGGGACAGACACTGAAGCTTTCTTT. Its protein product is CASSYTGTDTEAFF.

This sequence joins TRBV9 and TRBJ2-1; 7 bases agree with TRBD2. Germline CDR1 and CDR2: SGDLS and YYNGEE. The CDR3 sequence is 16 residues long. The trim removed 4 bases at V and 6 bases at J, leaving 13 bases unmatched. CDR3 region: CASSSSGTPGGNEQFF. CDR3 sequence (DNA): TGTGCCAGCAGCTCCTCCGGGACCCCGGGGGGCAATGAGCAGTTCTTC.

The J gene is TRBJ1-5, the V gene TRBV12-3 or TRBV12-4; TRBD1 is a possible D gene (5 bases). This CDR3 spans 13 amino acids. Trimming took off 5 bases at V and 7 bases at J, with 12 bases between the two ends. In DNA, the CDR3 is TGTGCCAGCAGTAGCGTCAGGGTACAGCCCCAGCATTTT. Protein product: CASSSVRVQPQHF.

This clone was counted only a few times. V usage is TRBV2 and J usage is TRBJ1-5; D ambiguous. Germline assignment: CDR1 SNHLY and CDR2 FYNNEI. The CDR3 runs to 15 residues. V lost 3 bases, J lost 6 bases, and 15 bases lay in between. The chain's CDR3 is CASSDSEVLAQPQHF. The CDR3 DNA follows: TGTGCCAGCAGTGATTCGGAGGTGTTGGCTCAGCCCCAGCATTTT.

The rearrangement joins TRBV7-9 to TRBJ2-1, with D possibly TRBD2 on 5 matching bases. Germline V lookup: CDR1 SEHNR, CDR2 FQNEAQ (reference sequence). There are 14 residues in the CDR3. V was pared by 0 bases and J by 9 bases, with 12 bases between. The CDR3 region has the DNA TGTGCCAGCAGCTTAGCGACCAATCGGGGTGAGCAGTTCTTC. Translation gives CASSLATNRGEQFF.

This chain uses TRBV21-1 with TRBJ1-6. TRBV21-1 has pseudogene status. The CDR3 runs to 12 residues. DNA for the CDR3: TGTGCCAGCAGCACCCCGAATTCACCCCTCCACTTT. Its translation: CASSTPNSPLHF.

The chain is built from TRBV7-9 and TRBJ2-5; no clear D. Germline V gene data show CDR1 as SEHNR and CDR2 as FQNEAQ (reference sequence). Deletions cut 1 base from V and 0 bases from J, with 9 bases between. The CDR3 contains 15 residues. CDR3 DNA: TGTGCCAGCAGCTTAGGGGCCGCGTACCAAGAGACCCAGTACTTC. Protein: CASSLGAAYQETQYF.